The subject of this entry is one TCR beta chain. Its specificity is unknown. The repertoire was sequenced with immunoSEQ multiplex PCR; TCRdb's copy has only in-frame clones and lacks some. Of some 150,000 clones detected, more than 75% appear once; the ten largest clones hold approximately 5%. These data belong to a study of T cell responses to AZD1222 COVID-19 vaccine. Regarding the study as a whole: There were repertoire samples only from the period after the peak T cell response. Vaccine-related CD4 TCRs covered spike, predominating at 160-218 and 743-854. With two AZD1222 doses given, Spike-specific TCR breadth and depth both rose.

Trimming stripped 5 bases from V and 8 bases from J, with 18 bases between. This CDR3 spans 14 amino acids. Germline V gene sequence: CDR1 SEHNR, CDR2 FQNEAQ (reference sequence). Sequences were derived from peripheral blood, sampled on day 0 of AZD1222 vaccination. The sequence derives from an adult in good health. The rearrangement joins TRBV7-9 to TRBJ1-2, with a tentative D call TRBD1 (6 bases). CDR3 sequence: CASSPQQGKWGYTF. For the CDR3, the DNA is TGTGCCAGCAGCCCTCAACAGGGAAAATGGGGCTACACCTTC.